One and the same sample provided the 25 T cell receptor beta chains below, sequenced in a study of OX40 agonist ivuxolimab in advanced cancers. The table came from immunoSEQ multiplex PCR; TCRdb's copy has only in-frame clones and leaves some out. In the table there are over 20,000 clones, 70% to 90% of which are singletons. The sample in question was CD4+ or CD8+ T cells sorted from blood, obtained in a trial of the OX40 agonist ivuxolimab. These receptors all stem from an adult with an advanced solid tumor such as melanoma, head and neck, liver or kidney cancer.

The chain combines TRBV29-1 with TRBJ2-7; 7 bases line up with TRBD1. Germline trimming cut 6 bases from V and 0 bases from J; bases unmatched to any gene: 8. The germline V gene encodes CDR1 SQVTM and CDR2 ANQGSEA. CDR3 length: 14 amino acids. CDR3 loop: CSVAQGQSSYEQYF. CDR3 nucleotides: TGCAGCGTAGCACAGGGACAGAGCTCCTACGAGCAGTACTTC.

The chain recombines TRBV25-1 with TRBJ2-1; TRBD2 aligns across 10 bases. The CDR3 runs to 16 residues. The germline CDR1 and CDR2 sequences are MGHDK and SYGVNS. J was trimmed by 4 bases and V by 3 bases; bases with no gene match: 6. The CDR3 bases are TGTGCCAGCAGTGACTCAGCGGGAGGGCTGTACAATGAGCAGTTCTTC. It translates to CASSDSAGGLYNEQFF.

The table lists this clone with a few counts. This chain joins TRBV5-2 and TRBJ2-5; no check of the table's D call, TRBD2, against the DNA was made. TRBV5-2 is given as a pseudogene. There are 14 residues in the CDR3. CDR3 bases: TGTGCCAGCAGCTTTGGTGAGGGCCCGGAGACCCAGTACTTC. The encoded protein is CASSFGEGPETQYF.

V and J are TRBV6-6 and TRBJ2-5, with 8 bases matching TRBD2. In germline, CDR1 is MNHNY, CDR2 SVGAGI (reference sequence). Germline trimming cut 6 bases from V and 2 bases from J; bases unmatched to any gene: 5. The length of the CDR3 is 14 residues. The CDR3 reads CASRTGGLQETQYF. In DNA, the CDR3 is TGTGCCAGCAGGACGGGAGGGCTACAAGAGACCCAGTACTTC.

The chain uses TRBV7-9 and TRBJ2-4; D gene uncertain. V shed 2 bases and J shed 6 bases, with 17 bases lying between them. The CDR3 totals 16 residues. From germline, CDR1 is SEHNR and CDR2 FQNEAQ (reference sequence). CDR3 residues: CASSLSSGLVGNIQYF. In DNA form, the CDR3 reads TGTGCCAGCAGCTTAAGTTCTGGTCTAGTCGGAAACATTCAGTACTTC.

This chain uses TRBV6-1 with TRBJ1-2, with 7 bases that match TRBD1. Trimming at V came to 1 base and at J to 7 bases, leaving 18 bases not matched to a gene. CDR3 length equals 18 residues. The germline gives CDR1 MNHNS, CDR2 SASEGT. The CDR3 region has the DNA TGTGCCAGCAGTGAAGTAGTTGAAGGGGGCGGATTGGGGTCTGGCTACACCTTC. This encodes CASSEVVEGGGLGSGYTF.

This clone was seen just once. The gene calls are TRBV12-5 and TRBJ2-1, with TRBD2 matching over 15 bases. CDR3 length: 18 amino acids. J gave up 1 base and V 6 bases, and 7 bases lay outside the gene matches. From germline, CDR1 is LGHNT and CDR2 FRNRAP. The CDR3 DNA follows: TGTGCTAGTGGCTTTGGGACTAGCGGGGGGACATCCTACAATGAGCAGTTCTTC. It encodes CASGFGTSGGTSYNEQFF. The whole variable domain, filled in from reference TRBV12-5 and TRBJ2-1, reads DARVTQTPRHKVTEMGQEVTMRCQPILGHNTVFWYRQTMMQGLELLAYFRNRAPLDDSGMPKDRFSAEMPDATLATLKIQPSEPRDSAVYFCASGFGTSGGTSYNEQFFGPGTRLTVL.

The rearrangement uses TRBV2 and TRBJ1-6; TRBD1 is a possible D gene (6 bases). This CDR3 is 18 amino acids long. Trimming removed 3 bases at V and 0 bases at J, with 15 bases between. The germline V gene encodes CDR1 SNHLY and CDR2 FYNNEI. The CDR3 here is CASSEFWDIASYNSPLHF. As DNA, the CDR3 is TGTGCCAGCAGTGAGTTTTGGGACATCGCCTCCTATAATTCACCCCTCCACTTT.

The CDR3 DNA is TGCGCCAGCAGCCACGTGCCCCGGGACAGGGCCAATGAGCAGTTCTTC. Its protein product is CASSHVPRDRANEQFF. The chain uses TRBV5-1 and TRBJ2-1; 9 bases are a match to TRBD1. From germline, CDR1 is SGHRS and CDR2 YFSETQ. Trimming at V came to 4 bases and at J to 6 bases, leaving 11 bases not matched to a gene. The CDR3 contains 16 residues.

V and J are TRBV19 and TRBJ2-4; D might be TRBD1 (5 bases). CDR1 LNHDA and CDR2 SQIVND come from the germline V gene (reference sequence). The CDR3 length is 15 residues. V lost 6 bases and J lost 3, with 15 bases in between. This CDR3 reads CASSIYQGHKNIQYF. The DNA for the CDR3 is TGTGCCAGTAGCATTTATCAAGGACACAAAAACATTCAGTACTTC. The full variable domain, in which reference TRBV19 and TRBJ2-4 provide the parts outside the CDR3, is DGGITQSPKYLFRKEGQNVTLSCEQNLNHDAMYWYRQDPGQGLRLIYYSQIVNDFQKGDIAEGYSVSREKKESFPLTVTSAQKNPTAFYLCASSIYQGHKNIQYFGAGTRLSVL.

This chain links TRBV9 with TRBJ2-5, with 10 bases fitting TRBD1. With 0 bases clipped from V and 5 bases from J, the junction kept 7 bases outside the gene matches. CDR3 length equals 16 residues. Germline values: CDR1 SGDLS, CDR2 YYNGEE. The DNA for the CDR3 is TGTGCCAGCAGCGTAGAGGACAGGGGGTTGGGGGAGACCCAGTACTTC. Protein: CASSVEDRGLGETQYF. Together with reference TRBV9 and TRBJ2-5, the CDR3 gives the full variable domain: DSGVTQTPKHLITATGQRVTLRCSPRSGDLSVYWYQQSLDQGLQFLIQYYNGEERAKGNILERFSAQQFPDLHSELNLSSLELGDSALYFCASSVEDRGLGETQYFGPGTRLLVL.

V and J are TRBV15 and TRBJ2-3; 9 nucleotides line up with TRBD2. The length of the CDR3 is 15 residues. From germline, CDR1 is LNHNV and CDR2 YYDKDF (reference sequence). After removal of 3 bases from V and 4 bases from J, the junction contained 5 bases not matched to a gene. The CDR3: CATSSISGSADTQYF. The CDR3, as DNA: TGTGCCACCAGCAGTATTAGCGGGAGCGCAGATACGCAGTATTTT.

The rearrangement uses TRBV5-6 and TRBJ2-7, with D tentatively TRBD2 (5 bases). This CDR3 contains 13 residues. In germline, CDR1 is SGHDT, CDR2 YYEEEE. V was trimmed by 4 bases and J by 5 bases, leaving 13 bases between them. The CDR3 is CASSPAGVDEQYF. In DNA, the CDR3 is TGTGCCAGCAGCCCCGCCGGGGTCGACGAGCAGTACTTC.

This clone showed up just once. The chain uses TRBV27 and TRBJ2-7, with TRBD2 matching over 13 bases. Losses at the gene ends were 5 bases for V and 5 bases for J; bases not matched to a gene: 9. The V gene's germline CDR1 is MNHEY and CDR2 SMNVEV (reference sequence). This CDR3 contains 16 residues. CDR3 in DNA: TGTGCCAGCAGTCAAACTAGCGGGAGGGTGGGCCACGAGCAGTACTTC. This gives the protein CASSQTSGRVGHEQYF.

This chain uses TRBV6-1 with TRBJ2-5; no definite D call. CDR1 and CDR2 from the germline V gene are MNHNS and SASEGT. Trimming took 7 bases from V and 5 from J, leaving 8 bases between them. This CDR3 comprises 11 residues. CDR3 nucleotides: TGTGCCAGCACTGACGGGGAGACCCAGTACTTC. Its protein is CASTDGETQYF.

The V call is TRBV5-6, the J call TRBJ2-3; D possibly matches TRBD1 or TRBD2 (5 bases each). The V end was cut by 2 bases, the J end by 2 bases, with 9 bases between. The CDR3 runs to 14 residues. Germline CDR1 SGHDT, CDR2 YYEEEE. The CDR3 DNA sequence: TGTGCCAGCAGCTTTGTAGGGACCACAGATACGCAGTATTTT. Protein: CASSFVGTTDTQYF.

J is TRBJ1-2 and V is TRBV4-1; the D is unclear. Trimming took off 0 bases at V and 5 bases at J, with 16 bases between the two ends. The germline gives CDR1 MGHRA, CDR2 YSYEKL. The CDR3 spans 16 residues. CDR3 sequence: CASSQESFNQWYGYTF. CDR3 in DNA: TGCGCCAGCAGCCAAGAATCATTCAACCAATGGTATGGCTACACCTTC.

This chain joins TRBV29-1 and TRBJ1-3; 9 bases align to TRBD1. This CDR3 spans 16 amino acids. From germline, CDR1 is SQVTM and CDR2 ANQGSEA. V lost 7 bases, J lost 2 bases, and 12 bases stayed unmatched. CDR3 nucleotide sequence: TGCAGCGCCTCAAGGGCAACAGGGGGCACTGGAAACACCATATATTTT. Its translation is CSASRATGGTGNTIYF. Full variable domain (missing parts from reference TRBV29-1 and TRBJ1-3): SAVISQKPSRDICQRGTSLTIQCQVDSQVTMMFWYRQQPGQSLTLIATANQGSEATYESGFVIDKFPISRPNLTFSTLTVSNMSPEDSSIYLCSASRATGGTGNTIYFGEGSWLTVV.

This chain connects TRBV19 to TRBJ2-1; D is possibly TRBD2 (6 bases). Trimming took 0 bases from V and 7 from J, leaving 16 bases between them. This CDR3 is built from 16 residues. Germline loops: CDR1 LNHDA, CDR2 SQIVND (reference sequence). This CDR3 is CASSIDQGLPENEQFF. CDR3 nucleotides: TGTGCCAGTAGTATAGATCAGGGACTCCCGGAGAATGAGCAGTTCTTC.

This clone was recorded only once. This chain uses TRBV27 with TRBJ1-2; D is undetermined. The germline CDR1 and CDR2 sequences are MNHEY and SMNVEV (reference sequence). Trimming cost V 6 bases and J 4 bases, with 15 bases left between them. The CDR3 is 14 amino acids. CDR3 bases: TGTGCCAGCAGGCCAGCGGGTTATAGCTATGGCTACACCTTC. Amino acid sequence: CASRPAGYSYGYTF.

This rearrangement joins TRBV5-4 to TRBJ1-1, with D perhaps matching TRBD1 (5 bases). There are 14 residues in the CDR3. In germline, CDR1 is SGHNT, CDR2 YYREEE (reference sequence). Trimming removed 4 bases from V and 4 bases from J, with 14 bases in between. The CDR3 sequence is CASSPGGVPTEAFF. The CDR3 coding sequence is TGTGCCAGCAGCCCGGGAGGGGTACCCACTGAAGCTTTCTTT.

This clone was seen once. J is TRBJ2-1 and V is TRBV7-2; D is perhaps TRBD2 (6 bases). CDR1 SGHTA and CDR2 FQGNSA come from the germline V gene. Deletions cut 3 bases from V and 8 bases from J, with 17 bases between. This CDR3 is 15 amino acids long. The CDR3 spells CASSFSGEMRHEQFF. The CDR3 DNA reads as TGTGCCAGCAGCTTTTCGGGAGAAATGCGGCATGAGCAGTTCTTC.

The chain carries TRBV27 and TRBJ2-2; tentatively, D is TRBD2 (6 bases). V was clipped by 5 bases and J by 4 bases, with 11 bases between them. The CDR3 length is 14 residues. In germline, CDR1 is MNHEY, CDR2 SMNVEV (reference sequence). In DNA, the CDR3 is TGTGCCAGCAGTGCGGGACTGTCCACCGGGGAGCTGTTTTTT. It codes for CASSAGLSTGELFF.

This chain connects TRBV7-8 to TRBJ2-1; TRBD2 aligns across 9 bases. Trimming took 3 bases from V and 0 from J; bases not matched to a gene: 21. The germline CDR1 and CDR2 sequences are SGHVS and FQNEAQ. The CDR3 covers 22 residues. Here the CDR3 reads CASSFRWGAGTSPVTSYNEQFF. As DNA, the CDR3 is TGTGCCAGCAGCTTCCGCTGGGGCGCCGGGACTAGCCCAGTCACCTCCTACAATGAGCAGTTCTTC.

V gene TRBV6-4 combines with J gene TRBJ2-3; 9 nucleotides line up with TRBD2. J gave up 2 bases and V 4 bases, and 4 bases lay outside the gene matches. This CDR3 is built from 15 residues. In germline, CDR1 is MRHNA, CDR2 SNTAGT. The CDR3 sequence: CASSVLAGSTDTQYF. For the CDR3, the DNA is TGTGCCAGCAGTGTTCTAGCGGGGTCCACAGATACGCAGTATTTT.